This entry lists 15 T cell receptor beta chains sequenced from one sample in a study of cytomegalovirus exposure and HLA in healthy donors. It was with 60 Vbeta and 13 Jbeta primers that the PCR ran. Clones were read by immunoSEQ multiplex PCR, and TCRdb kept only the in-frame ones, dropping some. The data show almost 200,000 clones, 85% seen once. Sequencing was done on a sample of PBMCs. The receptors stem from a woman between 50 and 59 years old in good health and CMV-seronegative.

The chain has TRBV2 and TRBJ2-4; 14 positions agree with TRBD2. The germline V gene encodes CDR1 SNHLY and CDR2 FYNNEI. Losses at the gene ends were 8 bases for V and 1 base for J; bases not matched to a gene: 4. This CDR3 comprises 16 residues. The CDR3 sequence is CASGTSGSLAKNIQYF. The DNA of the CDR3 is TGTGCCAGCGGGACTAGCGGGAGCTTGGCCAAAAACATTCAGTACTTC.

The chain has TRBV7-2 and TRBJ1-3; a weak D match, TRBD1 (5 bases). This CDR3 spans 18 amino acids. The germline gives CDR1 SGHTA, CDR2 FQGNSA. Between the trimmed V and J ends, which lost 1 base and 3 bases, there was a span of 19 bases. The CDR3 DNA follows: TGTGCCAGCAGCTTAGAGGGGCTCGTAATAGGGAATGGAAACACCATATATTTT. It translates to CASSLEGLVIGNGNTIYF.

In this sample, this clone turned up once. The chain combines TRBV9 with TRBJ2-2, with D tentatively TRBD2 (5 bases). The CDR3 is 15 residues long. The V end was cut by 4 bases, the J end by 4 bases, with 14 bases between. Germline V gene data show CDR1 as SGDLS and CDR2 as YYNGEE. As DNA, the CDR3 is TGTGCCAGCAGCTCATCGAGGGTACCCACCGGGGAGCTGTTTTTT. Encoded protein: CASSSSRVPTGELFF.

The chain is built from TRBV27 and TRBJ2-7; TRBD1 is a possible D gene (5 bases). V was cut by 3 bases and J by 7 bases, with 22 bases left in between. Germline-derived CDR1 and CDR2 are MNHEY and SMNVEV (reference sequence). The CDR3 is 16 residues long. CDR3 DNA sequence: TGTGCCAGCAGTTTTCGCCCCAACAGGTCCCTTAGGGAGCAGTACTTC. This encodes CASSFRPNRSLREQYF.

This clone was detected only a few times. The chain uses TRBV11-2 and TRBJ2-2, with 9 nucleotides matching TRBD2. Germline V gene data show CDR1 as SGHAT and CDR2 as FQNNGV. V gave up 5 bases and J gave up 4 bases; unmatched junction bases: 14. The CDR3 is 18 residues long. CDR3 DNA sequence: TGTGCCAGCAGCCCCCGGACTAGCGCGTCGTTTAGCACCGGGGAGCTGTTTTTT. Translating it yields CASSPRTSASFSTGELFF.

J is TRBJ1-5 and V is TRBV7-2, with 10 nucleotides matching TRBD1. The CDR3 sequence is 17 residues long. Germline V lookup: CDR1 SGHTA, CDR2 FQGNSA. The V segment lost 6 bases and the J segment 6 bases; nucleotides outside the gene matches: 14. The CDR3 DNA sequence: TGTGCCAGCAGTCCTTGGGGGCCCGGGACAGGGGTTCAGCCCCAGCATTTT. This gives the protein CASSPWGPGTGVQPQHF.

This chain links TRBV29-1 with TRBJ1-2; D unresolved. The V end lost 3 bases, the J end lost 4 bases, and 12 bases lay between the germline ends. This CDR3 is 13 amino acids long. Germline V lookup: CDR1 SQVTM, CDR2 ANQGSEA. The DNA of the CDR3 is TGCAGCGTTGAGTCCCCAGGCCCCTATGGCTACACCTTC. This gives the protein CSVESPGPYGYTF.

This clone was observed a single time. V gene TRBV25-1 combines with J gene TRBJ2-7; TRBD2 might be the D (6 bases). The CDR3 spans 14 residues. V was shortened by 0 bases and J by 6 bases, with 12 bases between the two germline ends. The germline CDR1 and CDR2 sequences are MGHDK and SYGVNS. The CDR3 sequence: CASSEYGRVSEQYF. CDR3 coding DNA: TGTGCCAGCAGTGAATACGGGAGAGTCTCCGAGCAGTACTTC.

The genes are TRBV5-1 and TRBJ2-1; 10 bases map to TRBD2. In germline, CDR1 is SGHRS, CDR2 YFSETQ. Unmatched junction bases numbered 8, after V lost 3 bases and J lost 8 bases. The CDR3 runs to 15 residues. The DNA for the CDR3 is TGCGCCAGCAGCTCCCTAGCGGGAGCCAAGGATGAGCAGTTCTTC. Its protein product is CASSSLAGAKDEQFF.

CDR3 coding DNA: TGCGCCAGCAGCCAGGGACAGGGATTCACCGGGGAGCTGTTTTTT. Translation: CASSQGQGFTGELFF. The J gene is TRBJ2-2, the V gene TRBV4-3; TRBD1 matches at 9 bases. CDR3 length: 15 residues. Germline V gene lookup returns CDR1 LGHNA and CDR2 YSLEER. The J segment lost 4 bases and the V segment lost 3 bases, leaving 3 bases of the junction unmatched.

The chain has TRBV6-1 and TRBJ2-1; 16 nucleotides match TRBD2. The CDR3 runs 15 residues. J gave up 13 bases and V 7 bases, and 10 bases lay outside the gene matches. The V gene's germline CDR1 is MNHNS and CDR2 SASEGT. The CDR3 coding sequence is TGTGCCAGCACCTCTGGGACTAGCGGGAGGGGGGAACAGTTCTTC. Translating gives CASTSGTSGRGEQFF.

The CDR3: CASIPGEKRWNTEAFF. Written as DNA, the CDR3 is TGTGCCAGTATTCCGGGTGAAAAACGATGGAACACTGAAGCTTTCTTT. J is TRBJ1-1 and V is TRBV19; no definite D call. The CDR3 is made up of 16 amino acids. Trimming pared 7 bases from V and 1 base from J, leaving 19 bases between. Germline V gives CDR1 LNHDA, CDR2 SQIVND (reference sequence).

In its sample, this clone was seen once. The chain recombines TRBV6-4 with TRBJ1-2, with 7 bases that match TRBD1. The V gene's germline CDR1 is MRHNA and CDR2 SNTAGT. V lost 10 bases to trimming and J lost 5 bases; unmatched junction nucleotides: 7. The CDR3 length is 12 residues. The CDR3 sequence is CAIYTGQYGYTF. In nucleotides, the CDR3 is TGTGCCATCTATACGGGACAGTATGGCTACACCTTC.

The rearrangement uses TRBV27 and TRBJ2-1; 7 positions match TRBD1. Germline lookup yields CDR1 MNHEY and CDR2 SMNVEV (reference sequence). The CDR3 spans 12 residues. Germline trimming cut 5 bases from V and 9 bases from J; bases unmatched to any gene: 4. This chain's CDR3 is CASSVQGSEQFF. For the CDR3, the DNA is TGTGCCAGCAGTGTACAGGGGTCTGAGCAGTTCTTC.

This chain uses TRBV7-9 with TRBJ1-1; a weak D match, TRBD1 (6 bases). V lost 5 bases and J 6 bases, leaving 13 bases between the germline ends. The CDR3 contains 13 residues. Germline CDR1 reads SEHNR; CDR2 reads FQNEAQ (reference sequence). The CDR3 region is CASSKTGYPEAFF. CDR3 DNA: TGTGCCAGCAGCAAAACAGGGTATCCTGAAGCTTTCTTT. The full variable domain, in which reference TRBV7-9 and TRBJ1-1 provide the parts outside the CDR3, is DTGVSQNPRHKITKRGQNVTFRCDPISEHNRLYWYRQTLGQGPEFLTYFQNEAQLEKSRLLSDRFSAERPKGSFSTLEIQRTEQGDSAMYLCASSKTGYPEAFFGQGTRLTVV.